One and the same sample provided the 32 T cell receptor beta chains below, sequenced in a study of post-analysis software for immune sequencing data. Overall study findings and caveats: Among about 5 TRBV segments more frequent in patients than controls were TRBV5-6, TRBV5-1 and TRBV20-1.

No antigen has been assigned to these receptors. The authors incorporated unique molecular identifiers into the TCR beta cDNA libraries. Via MiXCR, TCRdb re-called the PCR reads, giving one row per CDR3 protein. The table records under 900,000 distinct CDR3 sequences, under 70% of them present only once. The sequenced sample consisted of blood. Receptors were obtained from a girl aged 5-17 years with multiple sclerosis.

In this sample, this clonotype turned up a few times. The rearrangement links TRBV20-1 to TRBJ1-2; 9 bases line up with TRBD1. The CDR3 sequence is 16 residues long. Trimming removed 0 bases from V and 3 bases from J; junction bases left unmatched: 8. Germline CDR1 and CDR2: DFQATT and SNEGSKA (reference sequence). The CDR3 spells CSARDLNRGRDYGYTF. The DNA for the CDR3 is TGCAGTGCTAGAGATCTTAACAGGGGGCGCGACTATGGCTACACCTTC.

The genes are TRBV3-1 and TRBJ2-1; TRBD2 matches 12 bases. This CDR3 spans 15 amino acids. The J segment lost 2 bases and the V segment lost 6 bases, leaving 2 bases of the junction unmatched. Germline CDR1 is LGHDT and CDR2 is YNNKEL (reference sequence). The DNA for the CDR3 is TGTGCCAGCAGGCCTAGCGGGGGGGCCTACAATGAGCAGTTCTTC. It yields the protein CASRPSGGAYNEQFF.

The CDR3 bases are TGTGCCAGCAGTTACGGTAGCGGGATCGGCGATTACAATGAGCAGTTCTTC. It yields the protein CASSYGSGIGDYNEQFF. This chain links TRBV6-2 or TRBV6-3 with TRBJ2-1, with 8 bases aligning to TRBD2. The CDR3 has 17 residues. Trimming at V came to 2 bases and at J to 4 bases, leaving 10 bases not matched to a gene. From germline, CDR1 is MNHEY and CDR2 SVGEGT.

V and J are TRBV15 and TRBJ1-1, with 8 nucleotides matching TRBD1. Germline CDR1 is LNHNV and CDR2 is YYDKDF (reference sequence). J was trimmed by 4 bases and V by 1 base; bases with no gene match: 8. This CDR3 contains 16 residues. CDR3 protein: CATSRVVGRGPTEAFF. CDR3 in DNA: TGTGCCACCAGCAGAGTGGTGGGCAGGGGGCCCACTGAAGCTTTCTTT.

The chain joins TRBV7-2 to TRBJ1-1; tentative D call: TRBD1 (5 bases). With 8 bases removed from V and 3 bases from J, the gap between germline ends came to 16 bases. The CDR3 is 14 amino acids. In germline, CDR1 is SGHTA, CDR2 FQGNSA. The DNA of the CDR3 is TGTGCCAGCTATGGAAGGGGTGAGGACACTGAAGCTTTCTTT. Residues: CASYGRGEDTEAFF. The entire variable domain, with the rest obtained from reference TRBV7-2 and TRBJ1-1, is as follows: GAGVSQSPSNKVTEKGKDVELRCDPISGHTALYWYRQSLGQGLEFLIYFQGNSAPDKSGLPSDRFSAERTGGSVSTLTIQRTQQEDSAVYLCASYGRGEDTEAFFGQGTRLTVV.

The genes are TRBV18 and TRBJ2-5, with D maybe TRBD1 (5 bases). This CDR3 region has 15 residues. Germline V CDR1 and CDR2: KGHSH, LQKENI. The V end was cut by 0 bases, the J end by 6 bases, with 14 bases between. This CDR3 reads CASSPPGRGLKTQYF. CDR3 DNA sequence: TGTGCCAGCTCACCACCGGGAAGGGGTTTAAAGACCCAGTACTTC.

The rearrangement joins TRBV6-6 to TRBJ1-5; D uncertain. This CDR3 spans 16 amino acids. Germline lookup yields CDR1 MNHNY and CDR2 SVGAGI (reference sequence). The V and J ends lost 8 bases and 0 bases respectively, with 17 bases between them. The CDR3 here is CASLSELGYSNQPQHF. The CDR3 DNA sequence: TGTGCCAGCCTATCCGAACTTGGGTATAGCAATCAGCCCCAGCATTTT.

This chain connects TRBV11-1 to TRBJ2-5; 7 nucleotides match TRBD1. The CDR3 totals 13 residues. Germline V gene lookup returns CDR1 SGHAT and CDR2 FQDESV (reference sequence). Germline trimming cut 5 bases from V and 11 bases from J; bases unmatched to any gene: 11. CDR3 loop: CASSQGQVGEQYF. The CDR3 DNA reads TGTGCCAGCAGCCAAGGACAGGTCGGGGAGCAGTACTTC.

This chain connects TRBV20-1 to TRBJ2-4; a weak D match, TRBD2 (5 bases). Deletions cut 6 bases from V and 0 bases from J, with 15 bases between. CDR3 length: 15 residues. The germline V gene has CDR1 DFQATT and CDR2 SNEGSKA (reference sequence). The DNA of the CDR3 is TGCAGTGCCGAAGCCGGGGTGTTAGCCAAAAACATTCAGTACTTC. Translated: CSAEAGVLAKNIQYF.

The V call is TRBV12-3 or TRBV12-4, the J call TRBJ2-1, with D uncertain. The J call may be incorrect, as the DNA end agrees better with TRBJ2-7. The CDR3 contains 12 residues. The DNA of the CDR3 is TGTGCCAGCAGTCGACAATGGGGCGAGCAGTACTTC. Its translation: CASSRQWGEQYF.

The rearrangement uses TRBV10-3 and TRBJ1-6, with no clear D. Germline values: CDR1 ENHRY, CDR2 SYGVKD. The length of the CDR3 is 14 residues. V lost 10 bases and J 5 bases, leaving 15 bases between the germline ends. The CDR3 region is CATLGEANNSPLHF. The DNA for the CDR3 is TGTGCCACTCTTGGGGAGGCGAATAATTCACCCCTCCACTTT.

This clonotype has more than one count but fewer than ten. V usage is TRBV5-1 and J usage is TRBJ2-1, with a possible D match to TRBD1 (5 bases). This CDR3 has 13 residues. Germline V gene sequence: CDR1 SGHRS, CDR2 YFSETQ. The V and J ends lost 4 bases and 8 bases respectively, with 13 bases between them. The CDR3 DNA reads TGCGCCAGCAGCCTTGACTGGGGCGATGAGCAGTTCTTC. Translation gives CASSLDWGDEQFF. Filled out from reference TRBV5-1 and TRBJ2-1, the complete variable domain reads KAGVTQTPRYLIKTRGQQVTLSCSPISGHRSVSWYQQTPGQGLQFLFEYFSETQRNKGNFPGRFSGRQFSNSRSEMNVSTLELGDSALYLCASSLDWGDEQFFGPGTRLTVL.

This sequence joins TRBV6-2 or TRBV6-3 and TRBJ2-7; D perhaps matches TRBD1 (6 bases). V lost 7 bases to trimming and J lost 6 bases, with 19 bases between them. This CDR3 contains 14 residues. Germline lookup yields CDR1 MNHEY and CDR2 SVGEGT. CDR3 sequence (DNA): TGTGCCAGCATAGAGAGGGGGTTGTTCGGCGAGCAGTACTTC. It specifies CASIERGLFGEQYF.

Points on this clonotype: Germline and junction disagree at one end, which may indicate a read error. This chain joins TRBV6-1 and TRBJ2-1; 10 nucleotides line up with TRBD2. Germline V gives CDR1 MNHNS, CDR2 SASEGT. This CDR3 contains 17 residues. CDR3 in amino acids: CTSSPWGVERGGLWQFF. In DNA form, the CDR3 reads TGTACCAGCAGCCCTTGGGGGGTCGAGCGGGGGGGCCTGTGGCAGTTCTTC.

The V gene is TRBV10-3, the J gene TRBJ2-3; D is ambiguous. V shed 5 bases and J shed 7 bases, with 16 bases lying between them. Germline CDR1 and CDR2: ENHRY and SYGVKD. This CDR3 comprises 14 residues. The CDR3 DNA is TGTGCCATCAGTTTCGGACCTCCCATGAATACGCAGTATTTT. Translated: CAISFGPPMNTQYF.

To note about this clonotype: One end of the junction fails to match germline, which may point to a read error. V gene TRBV5-1 combines with J gene TRBJ2-1; the match to TRBD2 covers 10 bases. This CDR3 is built from 18 residues. Germline V CDR1 and CDR2: SGHRS, YFSETQ. The CDR3 DNA is TGCGCCGGCAGCCCCGTGGGGGGTCCTAGCGGGAGTGCCTATGAGCAGTTCTTC. It is translated as CAGSPVGGPSGSAYEQFF. The whole variable domain, remainder taken from reference TRBV5-1 and TRBJ2-1, is KAGVTQTPRYLIKTRGQQVTLSCSPISGHRSVSWYQQTPGQGLQFLFEYFSETQRNKGNFPGRFSGRQFSNSRSEMNVSTLELGDSALYLCAGSPVGGPSGSAYEQFFGPGTRLTVL.

The rearrangement joins TRBV10-1 to TRBJ2-5; 7 nucleotides align to TRBD1. This CDR3 is 14 amino acids long. After removal of 10 bases from V and 2 bases from J, the junction contained 10 bases not matched to a gene. Germline CDR1 reads WNHNN; CDR2 reads SYGVQD (reference sequence). The CDR3 is CATKGRDRQETQYF. In nucleotides, the CDR3 is TGCGCCACCAAGGGCCGGGACAGACAAGAGACCCAGTACTTC.

The V and J genes are TRBV5-1 and TRBJ2-3; TRBD2 might be the D (6 bases). V dropped 4 bases and J dropped 0 bases, with 21 bases sitting between them. This CDR3 spans 18 amino acids. Per the germline V gene, CDR1 is SGHRS and CDR2 is YFSETQ. The CDR3 DNA sequence: TGCGCCAGCAGCCCCCGGGGTAGCGGCGCCTCTAGCACAGATACGCAGTATTTT. This codes for CASSPRGSGASSTDTQYF.

The chain has TRBV6-6 and TRBJ2-7; TRBD2 matches 12 bases. Germline lookup yields CDR1 MNHNY and CDR2 SVGAGI (reference sequence). After removal of 5 bases from V and 7 bases from J, the junction contained 6 bases not matched to a gene. This CDR3 region has 14 residues. CDR3 sequence reads: CASSMTSGSSEQYF. The CDR3 DNA follows: TGTGCCAGCAGTATGACTAGCGGGAGTTCGGAGCAGTACTTC.

The chain is built from TRBV9 and TRBJ2-7, with D possibly being TRBD2 (5 bases). V lost 2 bases and J 4 bases, leaving 13 bases between the germline ends. Looked up from germline, CDR1 is SGDLS and CDR2 is YYNGEE. CDR3 size: 14 residues. The DNA for the CDR3 is TGTGCCAGCAGCGTGACCGGGATTCCATACGAGCAGTACTTC. This sequence encodes CASSVTGIPYEQYF.

J is TRBJ2-1 and V is TRBV12-3 or TRBV12-4, with D tentatively TRBD1 (5 bases). Trimming left V 3 bases short and J 4 bases short, with 10 bases between. The CDR3 totals 14 residues. CDR3 in amino acids: CASSFETAYNEQFF. CDR3 bases: TGTGCCAGCAGTTTCGAGACAGCATACAATGAGCAGTTCTTC.

The chain uses TRBV7-9 and TRBJ2-7; the D gene is possibly TRBD2 (5 bases). Near its end, the DNA agrees better with TRBJ2-5, so the J call may be wrong. From germline, CDR1 is SEHNR and CDR2 FQNEAQ (reference sequence). The CDR3 has 14 amino acids. CDR3 DNA sequence: TGTGCCAGCACCCCGCAGGTCGGGGTAGAGACCCAGTACTTC. Residues: CASTPQVGVETQYF.

The chain links TRBV4-1 to TRBJ2-3; either TRBD1 or TRBD2 may supply D (5 bases each). The germline gives CDR1 MGHRA, CDR2 YSYEKL. V dropped 6 bases and J dropped 2 bases, with 21 bases sitting between them. The CDR3 consists of 17 residues. The CDR3 nucleotides read TGCGCCAGCAGGAACATACTCCGGGACGGAAACACAGATACGCAGTATTTT. Residues: CASRNILRDGNTDTQYF.

A few counts support this clonotype. This rearrangement joins TRBV6-6 to TRBJ1-2, with TRBD1 identical over 8 bases. This CDR3 has 16 residues. Per the germline V gene, CDR1 is MNHNY and CDR2 is SVGAGI (reference sequence). V was clipped by 6 bases and J by 1 base; unmatched bases: 10. Here the CDR3 DNA reads TGTGCCAGCAGCCTGGACAGGGAGAGGAGTAACTATGGCTACACCTTC. Translated: CASSLDRERSNYGYTF.

With respect to this clonotype: At one end the junction does not follow the germline gene, possibly because of a read error. The chain employs TRBV15 and TRBJ2-1; 8 bases fit TRBD2. This CDR3 has 15 amino acids. Looked up from germline, CDR1 is LNHNV and CDR2 is YYDKDF (reference sequence). CDR3 sequence (DNA): TGTGCCACCACCAGAGAACCAGCGGGGGACAATGAGCAGTTCTTC. This encodes CATTREPAGDNEQFF.

This rearrangement joins TRBV6-2 or TRBV6-3 to TRBJ2-4, with D perhaps matching TRBD1 (6 bases). With the DNA end fitting TRBJ2-7 better, the J assignment may be wrong. Germline V lookup: CDR1 MNHEY, CDR2 SVGEGT. CDR3 length: 15 amino acids. The CDR3 loop reads CASSLPQGIGDEQYF. The CDR3 coding sequence is TGTGCCAGCAGCCTCCCACAGGGAATAGGGGACGAGCAGTACTTC.

This chain uses TRBV11-2 with TRBJ2-5; TRBD2 matches 7 bases. Trimming cost V 0 bases and J 3 bases; bases outside gene matches: 10. Germline assignment: CDR1 SGHAT and CDR2 FQNNGV. The CDR3 runs 17 residues. CDR3 nucleotide sequence: TGTGCCAGCAGCTTAGATCTCCGGCAGCGGGGTGAAGAGACCCAGTACTTC. Its protein is CASSLDLRQRGEETQYF.

This chain joins TRBV20-1 and TRBJ2-1, with 9 bases identical to TRBD1. CDR3 size: 16 residues. Germline V CDR1 and CDR2: DFQATT, SNEGSKA (reference sequence). Trimming at V came to 3 bases and at J to 0 bases, leaving 6 bases not matched to a gene. CDR3: CSARGPGQGSYNEQFF. The CDR3 DNA sequence: TGCAGTGCTAGGGGTCCGGGACAGGGCTCCTACAATGAGCAGTTCTTC.

This clonotype was counted between two and nine times. The chain links TRBV11-2 to TRBJ2-1, with D perhaps TRBD2 (6 bases). The germline CDR1 and CDR2 sequences are SGHAT and FQNNGV. V lost 6 bases and J lost 8, with 8 bases in between. CDR3 size: 11 residues. CDR3 DNA sequence: TGTGCCAGCAGGGGGAGGCATGAGCAGTTCTTC. This translates into CASRGRHEQFF.

This chain connects TRBV29-1 to TRBJ2-7; either TRBD1 or TRBD2 may supply D (5 bases each). V lost 7 bases and J lost 7, with 17 bases in between. Germline CDR1 reads SQVTM; CDR2 reads ANQGSEA. The CDR3 spans 12 residues. CDR3 sequence: CSAVPGTAEQYF. CDR3 bases: TGCAGCGCCGTACCCGGGACGGCTGAGCAGTACTTC.

A single count supports this clonotype. An end of the junction differs from the germline gene, which may be a read error. The genes are TRBV12-5 and TRBJ1-1; D ambiguous. Germline V lookup: CDR1 LGHNT, CDR2 FRNRAP. The CDR3 totals 15 residues. The CDR3 coding sequence is TGTGCCAGTGGTTTGAGCGGCACTCTCTCCACTGAAGCTTTCTTT. Translation: CASGLSGTLSTEAFF.

V gene TRBV5-1 combines with J gene TRBJ2-3; unclear D gene. The CDR3 contains 15 residues. Germline V gene data show CDR1 as SGHRS and CDR2 as YFSETQ. V was cut by 4 bases and J by 4 bases, with 16 bases left in between. The CDR3 here is CASSVHGLKADTQYF. The CDR3, as DNA: TGCGCCAGCAGCGTCCACGGGCTCAAGGCAGATACGCAGTATTTT.